This entry describes one T cell receptor (beta chain). Measured with immunoSEQ multiplex PCR; TCRdb has only the in-frame clones, and not every one. The sample includes fewer than 350,000 clones, 87% of them seen just once. This sample was included in a study of blood T cell repertoires in COVID-19. Unmatched junction bases numbered 2, after V lost 4 bases and J lost 6 bases. Looked up from germline, CDR1 is LNHDA and CDR2 is SQIVND (reference sequence). This CDR3 spans 13 amino acids. The clonotype comes from a woman between 45 and 65 years old who had recovered from COVID-19. Specimen: peripheral blood. The J gene is TRBJ1-5, the V gene TRBV19; 8 nucleotides align to TRBD1. For the CDR3, the DNA is TGTGCCAGTAGTAGGACAGGGAGTCAGCCCCAGCATTTT. As protein: CASSRTGSQPQHF.